These T cell receptor beta chains were read from a single sample in a study of somatic mutations in cytotoxic T cells in rheumatoid arthritis. Here immunoSEQ multiplex PCR was the method, and the copy in TCRdb shows in-frame clones only, minus some. The sample records some 40,000 clones, roughly 80% being singletons. Sequenced: CD8+ T cells sorted from blood. These receptors were obtained from a man in his forties or fifties in good health. CDR3s include the opening cysteine and the closing phenylalanine or tryptophan. A D gene is named only where the DNA matches it firmly. Part of the rows lack a size; the others show once, few, many or a class for expanded clones.

>.|.|TRBV7-9|TRBJ1-5
TGTGCCAGCAGCTTAGAGTATCAGCCCCAGCATTTT
CASSLEYQPQHF
>.|.|TRBV10-2|TRBJ2-1
TGCGCCAGCAGTGATCCGCAGGATAATGAGCAGTTCTTC
CASSDPQDNEQFF
>TRBD1|.|TRBV7-9|TRBJ1-2
TGTGCCAGCAGCTTGACAGGGACCCTTTCCGGCTACACCTTC
CASSLTGTLSGYTF
>TRBD1|.|TRBV7-9|TRBJ1-3
TGTGCCAGCAGCTCCCGGGGACAGGTCTCTGGAAACACCATATATTTT
CASSSRGQVSGNTIYF
>TRBD1|.|TRBV15|TRBJ1-2
TGTGCCACCAGCGGCGGGACAGGGGGTTTAGGCCTCTATGGCTACACCTTC
CATSGGTGGLGLYGYTF
>.|.|TRBV27|TRBJ2-7
TGTGCCAGCAGTTCTCTGACCCCAATCGGCGAGTTTCTCGAGCAGTACTTC
CASSSLTPIGEFLEQYF
>.|few|TRBV10-3|TRBJ2-7
TGTGCCATCAGTGTCTCGACAGGTCTCCCTGACGAGCAGTACTTC
CAISVSTGLPDEQYF
>.|once|TRBV7-9|TRBJ2-7
TGTGCCAGCAGCTTAGATACCAGGAAATACTACGAGCAGTACTTC
CASSLDTRKYYEQYF
>.|.|TRBV27|TRBJ1-4
TGTGCCAGCAGTTTATTTTCGGGGGGGACTAATGAAAAACTGTTTTTT
CASSLFSGGTNEKLFF
>.|few|TRBV7-8|TRBJ1-1
TGTGCCAGCAGCTTAGGGGCTGGGAACACTGAAGCTTTCTTT
CASSLGAGNTEAFF